This TCR beta chain is from a study of cytomegalovirus exposure and HLA in healthy donors. Regarding the study as a whole: V- and J-gene trimming in TCR beta was tied to a missense DCLRE1C variant by an analysis performed later. It was only CMV serostatus that was available as immune exposure information. Rarity held for most TCR sequences, but there were some public TCRs that occurred in many donors.

This PCR relied on a set of 60 Vbeta primers and 13 Jbeta primers. The repertoire was sequenced with immunoSEQ multiplex PCR; TCRdb's copy has only in-frame clones and lacks some. This table holds some 200,000 clones. CDR3 length: 14 residues. V lost 0 bases and J lost 1, with 8 bases in between. Looked up from germline, CDR1 is SGDLS and CDR2 is YYNGEE. A word on this clone: Its antigen is still unknown.

The receptor was derived from a woman under 30 in good health and CMV-seropositive. The source material was PBMCs. The V gene is TRBV9, the J gene TRBJ2-7; D unclear. The CDR3 is CASSVALVSYEQYF. DNA of the CDR3: TGTGCCAGCAGCGTAGCTCTCGTATCCTACGAGCAGTACTTC.